What follows describes a single T cell receptor beta chain. The antigen remains undetermined. Repertoires were generated with immunoSEQ multiplex PCR, while TCRdb's copy carries only in-frame clones and drops some. The sample records under 100,000 clones, 84% being singletons. The sample originates from a study of radiation and T cells in renal cell carcinoma. General study findings and limits: In blood, top tumor clones expanded by 2 weeks, shrinking by 4.

Trimming cost V 10 bases and J 7 bases, with 26 bases left between them. Germline V gene lookup returns CDR1 ENHRY and CDR2 SYGVKD. The CDR3 has 15 amino acids. The time point is: blood 4 weeks post-SBRT, at nephrectomy. The treatment is: 15 Gy SBRT to primary tumor, nephrectomy 4 weeks later. Nephrectomy followed 15 Gy stereotactic body radiation by 4 weeks. The V gene is TRBV10-3, the J gene TRBJ2-7; TRBD1 is a possible D gene (5 bases). This sequence originates from a man in his 60s with renal cell carcinoma. The specimen comprised blood, sampled from a patient whose treatment included radiotherapy and nephrectomy. CDR3 coding DNA: TGTGCCACCTCCCTCCTCCTCCAGGGCAGTGGGGAGCAGTACTTC. Translating it yields CATSLLLQGSGEQYF.